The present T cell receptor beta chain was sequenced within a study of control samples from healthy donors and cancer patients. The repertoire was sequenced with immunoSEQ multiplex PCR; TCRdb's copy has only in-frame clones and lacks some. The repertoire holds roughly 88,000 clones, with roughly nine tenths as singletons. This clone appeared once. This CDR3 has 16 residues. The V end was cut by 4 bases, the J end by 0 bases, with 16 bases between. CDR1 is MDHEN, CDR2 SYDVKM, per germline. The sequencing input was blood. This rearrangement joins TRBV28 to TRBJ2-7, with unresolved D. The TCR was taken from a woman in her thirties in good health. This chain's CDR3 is CASSSLTHESSYEQYF. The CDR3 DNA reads TGTGCCAGCAGTTCCCTGACCCACGAAAGCTCCTACGAGCAGTACTTC.